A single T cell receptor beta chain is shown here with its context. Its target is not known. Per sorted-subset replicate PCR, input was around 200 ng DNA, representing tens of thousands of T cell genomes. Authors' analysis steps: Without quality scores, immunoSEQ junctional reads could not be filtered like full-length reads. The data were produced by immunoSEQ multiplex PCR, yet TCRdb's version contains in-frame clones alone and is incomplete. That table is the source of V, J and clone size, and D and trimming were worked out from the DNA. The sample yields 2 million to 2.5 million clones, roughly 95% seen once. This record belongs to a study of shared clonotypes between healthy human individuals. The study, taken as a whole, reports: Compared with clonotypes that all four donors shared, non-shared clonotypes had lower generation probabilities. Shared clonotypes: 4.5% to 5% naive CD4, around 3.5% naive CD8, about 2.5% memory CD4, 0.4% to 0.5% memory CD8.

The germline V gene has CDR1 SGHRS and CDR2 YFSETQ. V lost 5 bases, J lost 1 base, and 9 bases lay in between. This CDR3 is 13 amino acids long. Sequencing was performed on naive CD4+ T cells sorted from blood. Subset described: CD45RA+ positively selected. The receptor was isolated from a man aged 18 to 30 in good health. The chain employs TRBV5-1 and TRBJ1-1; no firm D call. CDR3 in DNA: TGCGCCAGCAGTGTTGACGGGAACACTGAAGCTTTCTTT. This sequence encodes CASSVDGNTEAFF. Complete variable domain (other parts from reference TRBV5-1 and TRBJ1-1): KAGVTQTPRYLIKTRGQQVTLSCSPISGHRSVSWYQQTPGQGLQFLFEYFSETQRNKGNFPGRFSGRQFSNSRSEMNVSTLELGDSALYLCASSVDGNTEAFFGQGTRLTVV.